This T cell receptor beta chain is from a study of OX40 agonist ivuxolimab in advanced cancers. Anyone with autoimmune disease history or systemic immunosuppression was excluded. The study sampled blood at baseline, cycle 4 day 1, and cycle 7 day 1. A note on this clone: Its specificity is not known.

J was trimmed by 0 bases and V by 4 bases; bases with no gene match: 11. The germline V gene has CDR1 SGDLS and CDR2 YYNGEE. The CDR3 is 18 amino acids. Study conclusions and caveats: Partly responding patients at 0.1-3.0 mg/kg showed some of the smallest clonal expansion.

Repertoires were generated with immunoSEQ multiplex PCR, while TCRdb's copy carries only in-frame clones and drops some. Of about 45,000 clones listed, about 89% are singletons. The origin of this receptor is an adult with an advanced solid tumor such as melanoma, head and neck, liver or kidney cancer. The V and J genes are TRBV9 and TRBJ2-3, with 10 bases aligning to TRBD2. The sequenced sample was CD4+ or CD8+ T cells sorted from blood, obtained in a trial of the OX40 agonist ivuxolimab. CDR3 sequence reads: CASSPSGGAFSSTDTQYF. CDR3 nucleotides: TGTGCCAGCAGCCCGAGCGGGGGGGCTTTCTCCAGCACAGATACGCAGTATTTT. Full variable domain (outside the CDR3, taken from reference TRBV9 and TRBJ2-3): DSGVTQTPKHLITATGQRVTLRCSPRSGDLSVYWYQQSLDQGLQFLIQYYNGEERAKGNILERFSAQQFPDLHSELNLSSLELGDSALYFCASSPSGGAFSSTDTQYFGPGTRLTVL.